This T cell receptor beta chain was captured in a study of CD8+CD57+ T cells in acquired aplastic anemia. Overall study: Sorted CD4+ and CD8+ cells gave a mean 3.2 ug DNA, range roughly 0.2 to 27.4 ug.

Study results and caveats: Fewer than 35 sequences, all CD8+ CDR3, were shared between patients and controls.

Profiling that covered TCR beta VDJ and CDR3 relied on genomic DNA as its template. TCRdb reprocessed the reads with MiXCR, giving one entry per CDR3 protein. The sample gives about 290,000 distinct CDR3 sequences, 45% to 65% of which show up once; 1% to 1.5% is in the top ten. An expansion of CD8+CD57+ cells by flow cytometry had been shown in patients chosen for sequencing. The patients, all of them, had severe acquired aplastic anemia. This clonotype was observed once. Its target is not known. This clonotype was sampled from a human donor with aplastic anemia. The sequenced material came from sorted CD4+, CD8+, or CD8+CD57+ T cells (not recorded which) from PBMCs.

CDR3 in DNA: TGTGCCAGCAGCTTAGAGTCCTACCTCCAAGAGACCCAGTACTTC. Translated, it gives CASSLESYLQETQYF. The chain uses TRBV11-2 and TRBJ2-5; D remains unclear. Per the germline V gene, CDR1 is SGHAT and CDR2 is FQNNGV. V was cut by 0 bases and J by 1 base, with 9 bases left in between. This CDR3 has 15 residues.